This section outlines one TCR beta chain sequence together with its context. Its specificity is unknown. The sample is drawn from a study of T cell repertoires in cytomegalovirus infection. Across the whole study: Based on public TCR beta signatures, there were indications of CMV infection and of a matching HLA type.

A single record per CDR3 protein comes from TCRdb applying MiXCR to the reads. Among approximately 110,000 distinct CDR3 sequences listed, about 30% were seen once. The TCR was taken from a human donor in good health (CMV status not recorded). Some clones in this sample may be carry-over from other donors' samples. This sample comprised CD8+ T cells from cultured PBMCs, obtained from culture after CMV antigen stimulation.

The CDR3 nucleotides read TGCAGCGTTGATTCCGGGACAGGGAATTACGAGCAGTACTTC. Translation: CSVDSGTGNYEQYF. The rearrangement joins TRBV29-1 to TRBJ2-7, with 9 bases that match TRBD1. The ends lost 3 bases at V and 4 bases at J; junction bases unmatched: 7. The CDR3 consists of 14 residues. The germline V gene encodes CDR1 SQVTM and CDR2 ANQGSEA.